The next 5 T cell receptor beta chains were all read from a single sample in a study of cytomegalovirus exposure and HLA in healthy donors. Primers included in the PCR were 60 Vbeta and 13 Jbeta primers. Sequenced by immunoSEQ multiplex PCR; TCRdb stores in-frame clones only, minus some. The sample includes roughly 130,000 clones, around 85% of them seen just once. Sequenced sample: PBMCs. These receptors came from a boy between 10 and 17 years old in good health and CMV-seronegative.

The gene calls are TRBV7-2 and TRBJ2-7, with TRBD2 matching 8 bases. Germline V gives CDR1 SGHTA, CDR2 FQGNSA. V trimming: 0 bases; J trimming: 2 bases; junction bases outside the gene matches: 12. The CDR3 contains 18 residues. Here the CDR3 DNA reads TGTGCCAGCAGCTTAGCGACGTTCTGGCGGGAGGTCGCCTACGAGCAGTACTTC. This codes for CASSLATFWREVAYEQYF.

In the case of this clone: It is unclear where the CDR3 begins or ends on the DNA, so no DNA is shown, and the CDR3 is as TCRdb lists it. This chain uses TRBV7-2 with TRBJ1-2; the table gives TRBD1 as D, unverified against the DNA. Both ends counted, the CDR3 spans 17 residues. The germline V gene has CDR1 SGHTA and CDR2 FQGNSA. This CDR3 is CASSLDPSNRGVGSGTF.

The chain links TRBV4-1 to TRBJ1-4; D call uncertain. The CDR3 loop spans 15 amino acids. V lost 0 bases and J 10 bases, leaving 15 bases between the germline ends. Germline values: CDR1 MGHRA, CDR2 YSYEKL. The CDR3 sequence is CASSQDVTYRLKLFF. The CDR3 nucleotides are TGCGCCAGCAGCCAAGATGTAACCTACCGTCTAAAACTGTTTTTT.

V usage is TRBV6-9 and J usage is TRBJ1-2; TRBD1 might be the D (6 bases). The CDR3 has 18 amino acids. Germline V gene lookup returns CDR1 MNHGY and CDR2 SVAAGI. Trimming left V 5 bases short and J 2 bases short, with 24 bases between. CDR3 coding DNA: TGTGCCAGCAGTAGATGCCCGACAGGCCCTCTGAGAAACTATGGCTACACCTTC. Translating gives CASSRCPTGPLRNYGYTF.

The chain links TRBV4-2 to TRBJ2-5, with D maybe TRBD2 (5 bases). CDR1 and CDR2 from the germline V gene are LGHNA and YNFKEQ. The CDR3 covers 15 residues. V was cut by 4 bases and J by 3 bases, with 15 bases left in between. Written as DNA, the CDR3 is TGTGCCAGCAGCCCGTGGGAACAGCGGAAAGAGACCCAGTACTTC. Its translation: CASSPWEQRKETQYF.